A single sample is the source of the 16 T cell receptor beta chains below, sequenced in a study of T cells in Graves' hyperthyroidism and ophthalmopathy. RNA transcripts provided the source from which TCR beta CDR3 regions were amplified. With the HTBI primer set, the TCR CDR3 went through a first round of RT-PCR. TCRdb passed the multiplex PCR reads through MiXCR, listing each CDR3 protein once. The sample comprises about 610,000 distinct CDR3 sequences, 35% to 55% of which are singletons, and more than 7.5% rests with the top ten. Sequencing input: peripheral blood or thyroid tissue (not recorded which). Source of these receptors: a woman aged 18-29 years with Graves' hyperthyroidism.

This clonotype was counted many times. This rearrangement joins TRBV27 to TRBJ1-2; unclear D gene. Germline CDR1 MNHEY, CDR2 SMNVEV (reference sequence). With 10 bases removed from V and 2 bases from J, the gap between germline ends came to 14 bases. The CDR3 consists of 13 residues. CDR3 region: CANAVRANYGYTF. In DNA form, the CDR3 reads TGTGCCAACGCTGTCCGGGCCAACTATGGCTACACCTTC.

V usage is TRBV10-3 and J usage is TRBJ2-7; 11 nucleotides agree with TRBD2. The CDR3 runs to 15 residues. V lost 4 bases to trimming and J lost 4 bases; unmatched junction nucleotides: 6. The V gene's germline CDR1 is ENHRY and CDR2 SYGVKD. CDR3: CAISVGTSGRYEQYF. The CDR3 bases are TGTGCCATCAGTGTCGGGACTAGCGGTCGGTACGAGCAGTACTTC.

This clonotype came up many times. The genes are TRBV24-1 and TRBJ2-5; 11 positions match TRBD2. The CDR3 is made up of 17 amino acids. CDR1 is KGHDR and CDR2 is SFDVKD in the germline V gene. Germline trimming cut 4 bases from V and 2 bases from J; bases unmatched to any gene: 8. CDR3 sequence (DNA): TGTGCCACCAGTGAGTTGGCTAGCGGGAGGAGGCAAGAGACCCAGTACTTC. Protein product: CATSELASGRRQETQYF.

This chain connects TRBV29-1 to TRBJ1-4; 10 nucleotides align to TRBD1. There are 13 residues in the CDR3. V was clipped by 4 bases and J by 8 bases; unmatched bases: 4. In germline, CDR1 is SQVTM, CDR2 ANQGSEA. The CDR3 coding sequence is TGCAGCGTTGCGGGACAGGGGACGGAAAAACTGTTTTTT. Amino acids: CSVAGQGTEKLFF.

In its sample, this clonotype was seen many times. This chain uses TRBV7-2 with TRBJ2-7; D call uncertain. Trimming took off 6 bases at V and 1 base at J, with 7 bases between the two ends. Germline V gives CDR1 SGHTA, CDR2 FQGNSA. The CDR3 is 12 residues long. This CDR3 reads CASSPVSYEQYF. The CDR3 DNA is TGTGCCAGCAGTCCTGTGTCCTACGAGCAGTACTTC.

The rearrangement joins TRBV27 to TRBJ2-5; D is uncertain. The V gene lost 5 bases and the J gene lost 7 bases, with 8 bases spanning the gap. Germline V gives CDR1 MNHEY, CDR2 SMNVEV (reference sequence). The CDR3 runs to 11 residues. CDR3 protein: CASSTKGTQYF. The DNA of the CDR3 is TGTGCCAGCAGTACCAAAGGGACCCAGTACTTC.

The genes are TRBV20-1 and TRBJ1-1, with D maybe TRBD1 (6 bases). CDR1 is DFQATT, CDR2 SNEGSKA, per germline (reference sequence). Trimming left V 3 bases short and J 1 base short, with 9 bases between. This CDR3 has 13 amino acids. The CDR3 protein is CSARGGPNTEAFF. CDR3 DNA sequence: TGCAGTGCTAGGGGGGGCCCGAACACTGAAGCTTTCTTT.

The rearrangement uses TRBV19 and TRBJ2-2; 7 bases line up with TRBD1. Germline V gene lookup returns CDR1 LNHDA and CDR2 SQIVND (reference sequence). The CDR3 runs to 16 residues. Trimming removed 8 bases from V and 2 bases from J; junction bases left unmatched: 11. As DNA, the CDR3 is TGTGCCAGTTCCCCCGGGCGACAGGGAAACACCGGGGAGCTGTTTTTT. Protein product: CASSPGRQGNTGELFF.

This clonotype has ten or more counts. This sequence joins TRBV5-1 and TRBJ1-1, with no clear D. This CDR3 is 16 amino acids long. Trimming pared 0 bases from V and 6 bases from J, leaving 18 bases between. Germline-derived CDR1 and CDR2 are SGHRS and YFSETQ. The CDR3 DNA follows: TGCGCCAGCAGCTTGGAGGGCGGGATCCCCCCCGCTGAAGCTTTCTTT. Translation gives CASSLEGGIPPAEAFF.

This clonotype was counted between two and nine times. The chain uses TRBV7-3 and TRBJ2-7; 9 bases fit TRBD2. After removal of 2 bases from V and 4 bases from J, the junction contained 6 bases not matched to a gene. Germline CDR1 and CDR2: SGHTA and FQGTGA. CDR3 length equals 15 residues. The chain's CDR3 is CASSLEASGMYEQYF. CDR3 nucleotides: TGTGCCAGCAGCTTAGAGGCTAGCGGGATGTACGAGCAGTACTTC.

This clonotype was observed at least ten times. The gene calls are TRBV7-9 and TRBJ2-2; 8 nucleotides match TRBD2. This CDR3 is built from 15 residues. J gave up 0 bases and V 5 bases, and 2 bases lay outside the gene matches. Germline V gene sequence: CDR1 SEHNR, CDR2 FQNEAQ (reference sequence). The CDR3 is CASSQLAANTGELFF. For the CDR3, the DNA is TGTGCCAGCAGCCAACTAGCGGCGAACACCGGGGAGCTGTTTTTT.

This clonotype has more than one count but fewer than ten. The chain's CDR3 is CASSRAGGPGYEQYF. The CDR3 DNA is TGTGCCAGCAGCCGAGCGGGAGGGCCTGGCTACGAGCAGTACTTC. The chain combines TRBV7-6 with TRBJ2-7; 10 bases agree with TRBD2. CDR3 length: 15 amino acids. In germline, CDR1 is SGHVS, CDR2 FNYEAQ. Unmatched junction bases numbered 7, after V lost 5 bases and J lost 3 bases.

The rearrangement uses TRBV25-1 and TRBJ1-2; D gene unclear. V lost 4 bases to trimming and J lost 2 bases, with 17 bases between them. The germline gives CDR1 MGHDK, CDR2 SYGVNS. CDR3 length equals 16 residues. This chain's CDR3 is CASSARDSERNYGYTF. The DNA of the CDR3 is TGTGCCAGCAGTGCTAGAGATTCCGAACGGAACTATGGCTACACCTTC.

The chain is built from TRBV27 and TRBJ1-5, with 9 bases identical to TRBD1. CDR1 and CDR2 from the germline V gene are MNHEY and SMNVEV (reference sequence). Unmatched junction bases numbered 4, after V lost 0 bases and J lost 7 bases. CDR3 length equals 15 residues. For the CDR3, the DNA is TGTGCCAGCAGTTTATCGGGACAGGGCTTCCAGCCCCAGCATTTT. This gives the protein CASSLSGQGFQPQHF.

The genes are TRBV12-3 or TRBV12-4 and TRBJ2-1, with D possibly TRBD2 on 5 matching bases. V shed 4 bases and J shed 5 bases, with 12 bases lying between them. The CDR3 covers 14 residues. CDR3 in DNA: TGTGCCAGCAGTTCTGGGGAGTTAAACAATGAGCAGTTCTTC. Translating it yields CASSSGELNNEQFF.

In its sample, this clonotype was seen many times. The chain carries TRBV19 and TRBJ2-6; unclear D gene. The CDR3 has 13 residues. The V gene lost 9 bases and the J gene lost 0 bases, with 6 bases spanning the gap. CDR1 and CDR2 (germline): LNHDA, SQIVND (reference sequence). The CDR3 region has the DNA TGTGCCAGCCAGAGCTCTGGGGCCAACGTCCTGACTTTC. This sequence encodes CASQSSGANVLTF. Combining the CDR3 with reference TRBV19 and TRBJ2-6 gives the whole variable domain DGGITQSPKYLFRKEGQNVTLSCEQNLNHDAMYWYRQDPGQGLRLIYYSQIVNDFQKGDIAEGYSVSREKKESFPLTVTSAQKNPTAFYLCASQSSGANVLTFGAGSRLTVL.